What follows are 9 T cell receptor beta chains derived from one specimen sequenced in a study of cytomegalovirus exposure and HLA in healthy donors. The PCR ran on 60 Vbeta and 13 Jbeta primers. The data were produced by immunoSEQ multiplex PCR, yet TCRdb's version contains in-frame clones alone and is incomplete. The profile covers some 150,000 clones, with about 80% appearing a single time and 8.5% to 10% taken by the ten largest. The sample taken for sequencing was PBMCs. These receptors were taken from a man between 18 and 35 years old in good health and CMV-seropositive.

This chain connects TRBV11-3 to TRBJ2-5, with 8 bases that match TRBD2. The assigned J gene may be wrong: the sequence end matches TRBJ2-7 better. The CDR3 is 15 amino acids. Germline lookup yields CDR1 SGHNT and CDR2 YENEEA. The CDR3 region is CASSLAGGPIHEQYF. The CDR3 DNA is TGTGCCAGCAGCTTAGCGGGAGGGCCAATCCACGAGCAGTACTTC.

This clone was seen just once. The chain has TRBV7-8 and TRBJ1-2; the D gene is possibly TRBD1 (6 bases). V was cut by 2 bases and J by 8 bases, with 15 bases left in between. Germline V gene lookup returns CDR1 SGHVS and CDR2 FQNEAQ. The CDR3 is 14 residues long. In DNA form, the CDR3 reads TGTGCCAGCAGCTTACTCGGGGGGCAGAGAGGCTACACCTTC. Translating it yields CASSLLGGQRGYTF.

V gene TRBV18 combines with J gene TRBJ1-5; perhaps TRBD1 as D (5 bases). CDR3 length equals 13 residues. Trimming shortened V by 8 bases and J by 4 bases, and 12 bases separated the two germline ends. Germline V lookup: CDR1 KGHSH, CDR2 LQKENI. The CDR3 DNA is TGTGCCAGCAGCGGGGCAGAAAATCAGCCCCAGCATTTT. Its protein is CASSGAENQPQHF.

The J gene is TRBJ1-1, the V gene TRBV7-8; 7 bases fit TRBD1. The CDR3 consists of 16 residues. V shed 4 bases and J 0 bases; nucleotides not matched to a gene: 8. Germline-derived CDR1 and CDR2 are SGHVS and FQNEAQ. The CDR3 DNA sequence: TGTGCCAGCAGCTCCCGGGGACAGATTATGAACACTGAAGCTTTCTTT. The encoded protein is CASSSRGQIMNTEAFF.

The genes are TRBV7-2 and TRBJ1-6, with unresolved D. The germline gives CDR1 SGHTA, CDR2 FQGNSA. V lost 4 bases, J lost 7 bases, and 11 bases lay in between. The CDR3 spans 14 residues. In nucleotides, the CDR3 is TGTGCCAGCAGCTCCGTTGGCGGAAATTCACCCCTCCACTTT. It is translated as CASSSVGGNSPLHF. The full variable domain, in which reference TRBV7-2 and TRBJ1-6 provide the parts outside the CDR3, is GAGVSQSPSNKVTEKGKDVELRCDPISGHTALYWYRQSLGQGLEFLIYFQGNSAPDKSGLPSDRFSAERTGGSVSTLTIQRTQQEDSAVYLCASSSVGGNSPLHFGNGTRLTVT.

This rearrangement joins TRBV4-1 to TRBJ1-1; TRBD1 agrees at 8 bases. Trimming at V came to 0 bases and at J to 11 bases, leaving 14 bases not matched to a gene. This CDR3 is 16 amino acids long. Looked up from germline, CDR1 is MGHRA and CDR2 is YSYEKL. CDR3 DNA: TGCGCCAGCAGCCAAGATCGAGTGGTAGGACAGGGCCATGCTTTCTTT. Translating gives CASSQDRVVGQGHAFF.

The J gene is TRBJ2-7, the V gene TRBV5-1; D is unclear. Germline V gives CDR1 SGHRS, CDR2 YFSETQ. V was shortened by 2 bases and J by 6 bases, with 18 bases between the two germline ends. The CDR3 extends over 15 amino acids. CDR3 in DNA: TGCGCCAGCAGCTTAACAGCCTCGGTGAGCCTCGAGCAGTACTTC. Translating it yields CASSLTASVSLEQYF.

This clone was detected once. The chain combines TRBV5-1 with TRBJ2-5, with TRBD2 identical over 8 bases. The CDR3 contains 14 residues. CDR1 is SGHRS and CDR2 is YFSETQ in the germline V gene. V lost 2 bases, J lost 4 bases, and 4 bases stayed unmatched. For the CDR3, the DNA is TGCGCCAGCAGCTTCGAACGGGAGGGAGAGACCCAGTACTTC. This translates into CASSFEREGETQYF.

This CDR3 reads CAAAKFTGELFF. In nucleotides, the CDR3 is TGTGCCGCCGCGAAATTCACCGGGGAGCTGTTTTTT. V is TRBV7-2 and J is TRBJ2-2; D gene uncertain. The CDR3 has 12 residues. V lost 11 bases and J lost 4, with 11 bases in between. Germline assignment: CDR1 SGHTA and CDR2 FQGNSA.